The clone carrying this T cell receptor (beta chain) appeared once. Its antigen remains unidentified. The CDR3 consists of 19 residues. The germline V gene encodes CDR1 LNHDA and CDR2 SQIVND (reference sequence). Unmatched junction bases numbered 18, after V lost 5 bases and J lost 7 bases. The source of the sample is a study of neoadjuvant anti-PD-1 for oral cavity cancer. Findings of the study overall: Higher pretreatment Treg/Th17 ratios tracked higher pretreatment blood clonality. Non-responders to neoadjuvant nivolumab had significantly more clonal PBMC T cells than responders. Each response group had just a few patients in TCR analyses.

Generated by immunoSEQ multiplex PCR, the TCRdb table keeps only in-frame clones and is missing some. The sample holds approximately 35,000 clones, approximately 87% seen once. Cohort: HPV-negative, locally advanced oral cavity squamous cell carcinoma patients. The rearrangement joins TRBV19 to TRBJ2-2; 11 bases align to TRBD1. The sample was PBMCs, taken before nivolumab (anti-PD-1) treatment. The TCR originated in a person between 35 and 79 years old with oral cavity squamous cell carcinoma. This CDR3 is CASSPKPPRDRGKGGELFF. The CDR3 nucleotides are TGTGCCAGTAGTCCCAAGCCGCCCCGGGACAGGGGGAAGGGCGGGGAGCTGTTTTTT.